This T cell receptor (beta chain) appears in the sequencing data of a study of OX40 agonist ivuxolimab in advanced cancers. As for the study in general: Patients were treated with ivuxolimab, an agonistic anti-OX40 (CD134) antibody. Every 2 weeks, ivuxolimab was infused into the patients intravenously at between 0.01 and 10 mg/kg. The study's findings and limits: CD4+ and CD8+ T cells in blood underwent clonal expansion by week 6 at 0.1 to 3.0 mg/kg.

Turning to this clone: Its antigen is currently unknown.

Germline CDR1 reads MNHEY; CDR2 reads SMNVEV (reference sequence). The CDR3 totals 12 residues. V was shortened by 5 bases and J by 7 bases, with 9 bases between the two germline ends. Peripheral blood came from all dose cohorts at three timepoints. The table came from immunoSEQ multiplex PCR; TCRdb's copy has only in-frame clones and leaves some out. The data contain about 25,000 clones, around 85% of them singletons. The source is an adult with an advanced solid tumor such as melanoma, head and neck, liver or kidney cancer. This chain joins TRBV27 and TRBJ2-1, with D hard to call. This sample comprised CD4+ or CD8+ T cells sorted from blood, obtained in a trial of the OX40 agonist ivuxolimab. CDR3: CASSPDGNEQFF. In DNA form, the CDR3 reads TGTGCCAGCAGTCCGGACGGGAATGAGCAGTTCTTC.